The source of this TCR beta chain is a study of blood T cells in healthy people across ages. Study observations and caveats: The study could not conclusively compare naive and antigen-experienced cells, given its unsorted PBMCs.

Every sample gave at least 6 micrograms of total RNA when it was extracted. In the case of this clonotype: What it binds is unknown.

There are 13 residues in the CDR3. The V segment lost 6 bases and the J segment 5 bases; nucleotides outside the gene matches: 3. The germline gives CDR1 ENHRY, CDR2 SYGVKD. The authors ran a second PCR of about 6 to 11 cycles using a sample-barcoded 5' primer and a J-beta primer mix. Template switching added a 12-random-nucleotide identifier to every cDNA molecule. In TCRdb, the 5' RACE reads were re-called with MiXCR into one record per CDR3 protein. The table has around 820,000 distinct CDR3 sequences, around 25% seen once. These records were also assigned to another study, of T cells of mothers and their children. From that report: The study obtained over 8 million TCR beta CDR3 reads per mother and 3 million to 3.5 million per child.

The clonotype originates from a boy younger than 18 in good health. Sequencing input: blood. The V call is TRBV10-3, the J call TRBJ2-4, with 8 positions matching TRBD1. The CDR3 DNA reads TGTGCCATCAGCCCGGACAGGGAAAACATTCAGTACTTC. Protein sequence: CAISPDRENIQYF.